The 31 T cell receptor beta chains listed next were all sequenced from one sample in a study of T cells in localized non-small cell lung cancer. Clones were read by immunoSEQ multiplex PCR, and TCRdb kept only the in-frame ones, dropping some. Of almost 1,000 clones detected, about a fifth appear once; the ten largest clones hold just over 9.5%. Source: normal lung tissue next to the tumor, taken before any cancer treatment. All receptors come from a male donor aged 60 or older with stage II squamous cell lung carcinoma.

The chain's CDR3 is CSVEDGLVGTDTQYF. The CDR3 DNA follows: TGCAGCGTTGAAGACGGTCTAGTGGGCACAGATACGCAGTATTTT. The chain is built from TRBV29-1 and TRBJ2-3; D ambiguous. The CDR3 is 15 amino acids. Germline loops: CDR1 SQVTM, CDR2 ANQGSEA. Trimming cost V 0 bases and J 1 base, with 11 bases left between them.

The rearrangement joins TRBV5-1 to TRBJ2-1; TRBD2 matches at 9 bases. Germline-derived CDR1 and CDR2 are SGHRS and YFSETQ. The CDR3 length is 14 residues. Trimming at V came to 4 bases and at J to 3 bases, leaving 2 bases not matched to a gene. CDR3 in DNA: TGCGCCAGCAGCCTAGCGGGACACTACAATGAGCAGTTCTTC. This translates into CASSLAGHYNEQFF.

There are a few counts of this clone. The chain combines TRBV11-3 with TRBJ1-4; the D gene is possibly TRBD1 (6 bases). There are 14 residues in the CDR3. CDR1 is SGHNT, CDR2 YENEEA, per germline. V was trimmed by 3 bases and J by 5 bases, leaving 10 bases between them. CDR3 residues: CASSFRDTNEKLFF. DNA of the CDR3: TGTGCCAGCAGCTTCCGGGACACCAATGAAAAACTGTTTTTT. Full variable domain (remainder filled in from reference TRBV11-3 and TRBJ1-4): EAGVVQSPRYKIIEKKQPVAFWCNPISGHNTLYWYLQNLGQGPELLIRYENEEAVDDSQLPKDRFSAERLKGVDSTLKIQPAELGDSAVYLCASSFRDTNEKLFFGSGTQLSVL.

This clone is termed medium-sized. This chain joins TRBV9 and TRBJ1-5, with D uncertain. Trimming took 0 bases from V and 0 from J, leaving 7 bases between them. The CDR3 covers 15 residues. The germline V gene has CDR1 SGDLS and CDR2 YYNGEE. The CDR3: CASSVEGYSNQPQHF. The CDR3 nucleotides are TGTGCCAGCAGCGTAGAAGGCTATAGCAATCAGCCCCAGCATTTT.

The rearrangement links TRBV28 to TRBJ2-1; D gene uncertain. The CDR3 contains 13 residues. V was pared by 5 bases and J by 6 bases, with 11 bases between. From germline, CDR1 is MDHEN and CDR2 SYDVKM. CDR3 sequence: CASSQRVVNEQFF. CDR3 sequence (DNA): TGTGCCAGCAGTCAACGGGTGGTCAATGAGCAGTTCTTC.

This clone qualifies as medium-sized. V is TRBV9 and J is TRBJ1-2; 8 positions match TRBD1. The CDR3 totals 15 residues. Germline CDR1 is SGDLS and CDR2 is YYNGEE. V gave up 5 bases and J gave up 4 bases; unmatched junction bases: 10. The CDR3 nucleotides are TGTGCCAGCAGTGATCGACAGGGGATGCTCTATGGCTACACCTTC. Translation: CASSDRQGMLYGYTF.

V is TRBV14 and J is TRBJ2-1; the match to TRBD2 covers 11 bases. V lost 1 base to trimming and J lost 4 bases; unmatched junction nucleotides: 0. The length of the CDR3 is 15 residues. Germline CDR1 is SGHDN and CDR2 is FVKESK. The CDR3 DNA sequence: TGTGCCAGCAGCCAAGCTAGCGGGGGGTACAATGAGCAGTTCTTC. As protein: CASSQASGGYNEQFF. The full variable domain, its missing parts supplied by reference TRBV14 and TRBJ2-1, is EAGVTQFPSHSVIEKGQTVTLRCDPISGHDNLYWYRRVMGKEIKFLLHFVKESKQDESGMPNNRFLAERTGGTYSTLKVQPAELEDSGVYFCASSQASGGYNEQFFGPGTRLTVL.

This chain joins TRBV19 and TRBJ1-2; D perhaps matches TRBD1 (5 bases). The CDR3 totals 17 residues. Trimming cost V 5 bases and J 4 bases, with 23 bases left between them. The germline gives CDR1 LNHDA, CDR2 SQIVND (reference sequence). DNA of the CDR3: TGTGCCAGTAGTCCCCAGACGTCAATGACAGTGTTCTATGGCTACACCTTC. This sequence encodes CASSPQTSMTVFYGYTF.

V usage is TRBV9 and J usage is TRBJ2-2; 9 nucleotides match TRBD1. With 6 bases clipped from V and 7 bases from J, the junction kept 7 bases outside the gene matches. The germline V gene has CDR1 SGDLS and CDR2 YYNGEE. The CDR3 extends over 14 amino acids. CDR3 protein: CASTRDRAIGELFF. The CDR3 DNA reads TGTGCCAGCACGAGGGACAGGGCCATCGGGGAGCTGTTTTTT.

V gene TRBV19 combines with J gene TRBJ2-3; D unclear. The CDR3 is made up of 15 amino acids. Germline V CDR1 and CDR2: LNHDA, SQIVND (reference sequence). V was trimmed by 3 bases and J by 0 bases, leaving 10 bases between them. The CDR3 DNA follows: TGTGCCAGTAGTATCCGCGCCGCTAGCACAGATACGCAGTATTTT. Its translation: CASSIRAASTDTQYF.

This clone occurred a few times. The chain employs TRBV6-8 and TRBJ1-5; no definite D call. Trimming took 2 bases from V and 2 from J, leaving 4 bases between them. CDR1 and CDR2 (germline): MNHGY, SAAAGT. The CDR3 sequence is 13 residues long. CDR3 protein: CASSYGGNQPQHF. The DNA of the CDR3 is TGTGCCAGCAGTTACGGGGGCAATCAGCCCCAGCATTTT.

This sequence joins TRBV30 and TRBJ2-7; 8 nucleotides match TRBD1. Germline V gene lookup returns CDR1 GTSNPN and CDR2 SVGIG (reference sequence). Unmatched junction bases numbered 11, after V lost 2 bases and J lost 5 bases. The CDR3 is 15 residues long. As DNA, the CDR3 is TGTGCCTGGAGTACAGCCCCGGGACAGGTGGACGAGCAGTACTTC. Amino acid sequence: CAWSTAPGQVDEQYF. The full variable domain, completed using reference TRBV30 and TRBJ2-7, is SQTIHQWPATLVQPVGSPLSLECTVEGTSNPNLYWYRQAAGRGLQLLFYSVGIGQISSEVPQNLSASRPQDRQFILSSKKLLLSDSGFYLCAWSTAPGQVDEQYFGPGTRLTVT.

A few counts support this clone. The CDR3 DNA reads as TGTGCCAGTAGTATCGGGACTCCTGATTACAATGAGCAGTTCTTC. This translates into CASSIGTPDYNEQFF. This chain connects TRBV19 to TRBJ2-1; D may be TRBD2 (6 bases). This CDR3 spans 15 amino acids. Trimming removed 3 bases at V and 4 bases at J, with 13 bases between. In germline, CDR1 is LNHDA, CDR2 SQIVND (reference sequence).

CDR3 coding DNA: TGTGCCAGCAGCTTGGTGGGCACAGGGGGCCGCTATGGCTACACCTTC. Encoded protein: CASSLVGTGGRYGYTF. The genes are TRBV11-3 and TRBJ1-2; 9 bases line up with TRBD1. The CDR3 totals 16 residues. V lost 3 bases and J lost 4; bases outside the gene matches: 9. Germline assignment: CDR1 SGHNT and CDR2 YENEEA.

The chain uses TRBV6-8 and TRBJ1-5; D ambiguous. CDR1 is MNHGY and CDR2 is SAAAGT in the germline V gene. Trimming stripped 7 bases from V and 3 bases from J, with 13 bases between. The CDR3 has 14 amino acids. The CDR3 loop is CASNPLLANQPQHF. The CDR3 coding sequence is TGTGCCAGCAACCCTCTACTGGCCAATCAGCCCCAGCATTTT.

The table lists this clone with a few counts. As DNA, the CDR3 is TGTGCCAGCAGCCATCGACTAGCGGGAGAGGCGACAGATACGCAGTATTTT. Translating it yields CASSHRLAGEATDTQYF. This chain joins TRBV11-3 and TRBJ2-3, with 12 bases that match TRBD2. The germline gives CDR1 SGHNT, CDR2 YENEEA. The CDR3 covers 17 residues. The ends lost 5 bases at V and 3 bases at J; junction bases unmatched: 9.

By share, this clone counts as large (0.1 to 1%). The chain is built from TRBV19 and TRBJ2-7; weak D call: TRBD1 (6 bases). This CDR3 is built from 15 residues. Germline V CDR1 and CDR2: LNHDA, SQIVND (reference sequence). V lost 6 bases and J 4 bases, leaving 19 bases between the germline ends. The CDR3 DNA follows: TGTGCCAGTAGGAGGGGAACAGGGTTGCCATACGAGCAGTACTTC. It translates to CASRRGTGLPYEQYF.

By sample fraction, this clone is medium-sized. The J gene is TRBJ2-2, the V gene TRBV11-3, with TRBD1 matching 8 bases. The V and J ends lost 6 bases and 3 bases, in that order; junction bases with no gene match: 3. CDR3 size: 14 residues. Germline CDR1 reads SGHNT; CDR2 reads YENEEA. The CDR3 DNA follows: TGTGCCAGCAGGGGACAGGACTACACCGGGGAGCTGTTTTTT. Amino acids: CASRGQDYTGELFF.

DNA of the CDR3: TGTGCCAGTAGTTTACAGGGGGTGGGCGAGCAGTTCTTC. It encodes CASSLQGVGEQFF. The chain carries TRBV19 and TRBJ2-1, with 8 bases that match TRBD1. This CDR3 region has 13 residues. Trimming at V came to 5 bases and at J to 10 bases, leaving 7 bases not matched to a gene. Germline CDR1 is LNHDA and CDR2 is SQIVND (reference sequence).

This clone was detected only a few times. The J gene is TRBJ1-1, the V gene TRBV6-8; TRBD1 aligns across 8 bases. This CDR3 has 16 amino acids. Germline V CDR1 and CDR2: MNHGY, SAAAGT. With 6 bases clipped from V and 4 bases from J, the junction kept 13 bases outside the gene matches. The chain's CDR3 is CASSQSRQGLGTEAFF. CDR3 DNA: TGTGCCAGCAGCCAGAGTCGACAGGGGCTGGGCACTGAAGCTTTCTTT.

The CDR3 DNA is TGTGCCAGCAGCTTACTGTCGGGCTACACAGATACGCAGTATTTT. Translating it yields CASSLLSGYTDTQYF. The V and J genes are TRBV11-3 and TRBJ2-3; D gene unclear. This CDR3 has 15 residues. Per germline, CDR1 SGHNT and CDR2 YENEEA. V lost 2 bases, J lost 2 bases, and 11 bases lay in between.

V usage is TRBV6-8 and J usage is TRBJ1-1, with D tentatively TRBD1 (6 bases). V dropped 7 bases and J dropped 4 bases, with 16 bases sitting between them. This CDR3 contains 14 residues. CDR1 is MNHGY, CDR2 SAAAGT, per germline. The CDR3 nucleotides are TGTGCCAGCACTCCAAACCAGGGGAGCACTGAAGCTTTCTTT. Its translation: CASTPNQGSTEAFF.

V usage is TRBV6-8 and J usage is TRBJ2-7, with 10 nucleotides matching TRBD2. This CDR3 has 14 amino acids. Trimming took 7 bases from V and 3 from J; bases not matched to a gene: 6. Germline CDR1 is MNHGY and CDR2 is SAAAGT. The CDR3 DNA reads TGTGCCAGCAACCTTAGCGGGAGGATCTACGAGCAGTACTTC. Translation: CASNLSGRIYEQYF.

The chain carries TRBV5-1 and TRBJ1-1, with 8 bases identical to TRBD1. V was clipped by 6 bases and J by 0 bases; unmatched bases: 7. This CDR3 region has 15 residues. Per germline, CDR1 SGHRS and CDR2 YFSETQ. CDR3 sequence (DNA): TGCGCCAGCACCCCAGGGGGCGAGGTGAACACTGAAGCTTTCTTT. It codes for CASTPGGEVNTEAFF.

V and J are TRBV6-8 and TRBJ1-1, with 10 bases matching TRBD1. Germline V lookup: CDR1 MNHGY, CDR2 SAAAGT. The CDR3 totals 14 residues. The V and J ends lost 6 bases and 6 bases, in that order; junction bases with no gene match: 7. CDR3 amino acids: CASRSTGGAAEAFF. The CDR3 DNA is TGTGCCAGCAGATCGACAGGGGGCGCGGCTGAAGCTTTCTTT.

J is TRBJ2-6 and V is TRBV11-3, with D possibly matching TRBD1 (6 bases). V gave up 3 bases and J gave up 0 bases, with 9 bases separating them. CDR3 length: 16 residues. Looked up from germline, CDR1 is SGHNT and CDR2 is YENEEA. This CDR3 is CASSFSGVSGANVLTF. DNA of the CDR3: TGTGCCAGCAGCTTCTCAGGGGTCTCTGGGGCCAACGTCCTGACTTTC.

By share, this clone ranks as large. The chain uses TRBV30 and TRBJ2-5; D unresolved. The CDR3 contains 14 residues. Germline lookup yields CDR1 GTSNPN and CDR2 SVGIG (reference sequence). V was shortened by 7 bases and J by 0 bases, with 15 bases between the two germline ends. CDR3 loop: CASKAKQYQETQYF. In DNA, the CDR3 is TGTGCCTCGAAGGCGAAACAGTACCAAGAGACCCAGTACTTC.

This clone was counted between two and nine times. The chain recombines TRBV12-5 with TRBJ1-4; D uncertain. CDR3 length: 12 residues. Germline CDR1 reads LGHNT; CDR2 reads FRNRAP. The CDR3 nucleotides are TGTGCCAGCACCGATAACCCTGAAAAACTGTTTTTT. It encodes CASTDNPEKLFF.

This clone was observed a handful of times. V usage is TRBV15 and J usage is TRBJ2-7, with TRBD2 matching over 9 bases. V gave up 1 base and J gave up 6 bases; unmatched junction bases: 7. The CDR3 consists of 15 residues. Germline V gene data show CDR1 as LNHNV and CDR2 as YYDKDF (reference sequence). CDR3 in DNA: TGTGCCACCAGCAGAGGTAGTAGCGGGAGAGGCGAGCAGTACTTC. Protein: CATSRGSSGRGEQYF. The full variable domain, with the rest looked up from reference TRBV15 and TRBJ2-7, is DAMVIQNPRYQVTQFGKPVTLSCSQTLNHNVMYWYQQKSSQAPKLLFHYYDKDFNNEADTPDNFQSRRPNTSFCFLDIRSPGLGDTAMYLCATSRGSSGRGEQYFGPGTRLTVT.

By frequency in the sample, this clone is large. The genes are TRBV29-1 and TRBJ1-1, with D perhaps TRBD1 (5 bases). The CDR3 sequence is 16 residues long. Germline CDR1 and CDR2: SQVTM and ANQGSEA. V was pared by 1 base and J by 2 bases, with 17 bases between. The CDR3 DNA sequence: TGCAGCGTTGAAGGGAGAGGGGACGGTGATAACACTGAAGCTTTCTTT. Amino acid sequence: CSVEGRGDGDNTEAFF.

J is TRBJ2-7 and V is TRBV12-5, with a tentative D call TRBD1 (5 bases). Trimming shortened V by 7 bases and J by 0 bases, and 13 bases separated the two germline ends. Per germline, CDR1 LGHNT and CDR2 FRNRAP. The CDR3 is made up of 14 amino acids. For the CDR3, the DNA is TGTGCTAGTGCCACCGACAGTCCCTCCTACGAGCAGTACTTC. This gives the protein CASATDSPSYEQYF.